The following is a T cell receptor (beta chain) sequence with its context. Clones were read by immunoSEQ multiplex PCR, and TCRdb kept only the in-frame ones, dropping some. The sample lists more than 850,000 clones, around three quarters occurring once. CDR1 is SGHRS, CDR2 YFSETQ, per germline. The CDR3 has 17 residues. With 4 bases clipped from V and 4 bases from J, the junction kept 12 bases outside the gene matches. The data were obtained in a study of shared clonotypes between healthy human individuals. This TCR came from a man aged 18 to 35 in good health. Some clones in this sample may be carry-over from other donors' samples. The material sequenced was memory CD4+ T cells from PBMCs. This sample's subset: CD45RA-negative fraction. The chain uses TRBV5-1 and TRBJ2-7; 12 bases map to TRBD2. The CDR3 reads CASSHGLAGGGAYEQYF. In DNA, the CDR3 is TGCGCCAGCAGCCATGGTCTAGCGGGAGGGGGTGCGTACGAGCAGTACTTC.